The 26 T cell receptor beta chains in this list originate from one sample, sequenced in a study of beta chain features in type 1 diabetes. Notes on the study in general: TCRB CDR3 length was moderately but significantly reduced in all four CD4+ subsets of Type 1 diabetes patients.

Expressed TCRB transcripts were sequenced because the entire RNA isolate underwent reverse transcription. Produced via immunoSEQ multiplex PCR; TCRdb's table is partial and in-frame only. Here the sample spans 250,000 or so clones, around 21% being singletons. For these TCRs, the target antigens are not known. What was sequenced was naive CD4+ T cells from blood. The source is a woman between 40 and 50 years old with type 1 diabetes.

The chain uses TRBV30 and TRBJ1-1, with D perhaps matching TRBD1 (6 bases). V lost 2 bases, J lost 5 bases, and 12 bases lay in between. The germline CDR1 and CDR2 sequences are GTSNPN and SVGIG (reference sequence). This CDR3 is built from 13 residues. The CDR3 DNA reads TGTGCCTGGAGTATTTTAGGGGGAACTGAAGCTTTCTTT. It codes for CAWSILGGTEAFF.

This clone has just a few counts. The gene calls are TRBV29-1 and TRBJ1-4; tentatively, D is TRBD1 (5 bases). The CDR3 contains 13 residues. Between the trimmed V and J ends, which lost 5 bases and 5 bases, there was a span of 12 bases. The germline CDR1 and CDR2 sequences are SQVTM and ANQGSEA. CDR3 sequence (DNA): TGCAGCGTTTCAGGCGCAGGGAATGAAAAACTGTTTTTT. Its translation: CSVSGAGNEKLFF. Combining the CDR3 with reference TRBV29-1 and TRBJ1-4 gives the whole variable domain SAVISQKPSRDICQRGTSLTIQCQVDSQVTMMFWYRQQPGQSLTLIATANQGSEATYESGFVIDKFPISRPNLTFSTLTVSNMSPEDSSIYLCSVSGAGNEKLFFGSGTQLSVL.

V gene TRBV2 combines with J gene TRBJ1-6; 7 bases are shared with TRBD1. J gave up 7 bases and V 9 bases, and 6 bases lay outside the gene matches. Germline CDR1 reads SNHLY; CDR2 reads FYNNEI. The CDR3 spans 13 residues. CDR3 bases: TGTGCCAGGCGACAGGGAAGGAATTCACCCCTCCACTTT. This codes for CARRQGRNSPLHF.

This chain uses TRBV4-1 with TRBJ2-6; D remains unclear. With 3 bases removed from V and 4 bases from J, the gap between germline ends came to 7 bases. The CDR3 has 14 amino acids. The germline V gene has CDR1 MGHRA and CDR2 YSYEKL. CDR3 DNA sequence: TGCGCCAGCAGCCATGTCTCCGGGGCCAACGTCCTGACTTTC. Protein product: CASSHVSGANVLTF.

This clone was observed a handful of times. The chain recombines TRBV5-1 with TRBJ1-2; TRBD1 aligns across 8 bases. CDR1 is SGHRS, CDR2 YFSETQ, per germline. V shed 4 bases and J 5 bases; nucleotides not matched to a gene: 7. The CDR3 length is 14 residues. CDR3 DNA sequence: TGCGCCAGCAGCACCGGCACAGGGGGATATGGCTACACCTTC. Translating it yields CASSTGTGGYGYTF.

In its sample, this clone was seen a few times. The chain carries TRBV10-3 and TRBJ1-2; D is unclear. Germline V gene data show CDR1 as ENHRY and CDR2 as SYGVKD. This CDR3 is 14 amino acids long. V was clipped by 0 bases and J by 8 bases, with 13 bases between them. The DNA for the CDR3 is TGTGCCATCAGTGAGTCCGAGGGAGGGTACGGCTACACCTTC. Translated, it gives CAISESEGGYGYTF.

This clone has only a few counts. The rearrangement links TRBV6-6 to TRBJ2-5; D might be TRBD2 (6 bases). Germline V gives CDR1 MNHNY, CDR2 SVGAGI (reference sequence). The CDR3 sequence is 14 residues long. The V end lost 6 bases, the J end lost 5 bases, and 16 bases lay between the germline ends. The DNA for the CDR3 is TGTGCCAGCAGGGCGGCGGGGAACGAGGAGACCCAGTACTTC. Its protein is CASRAAGNEETQYF.

The chain joins TRBV29-1 to TRBJ1-1; D is ambiguous. V lost 4 bases to trimming and J lost 1 base, with 16 bases between them. CDR1 is SQVTM and CDR2 is ANQGSEA in the germline V gene. The CDR3 is made up of 15 amino acids. CDR3 loop: CSVATAHKENTEAFF. CDR3 nucleotide sequence: TGCAGCGTTGCTACAGCCCACAAGGAGAACACTGAAGCTTTCTTT.

This chain connects TRBV2 to TRBJ1-5, with D tentatively TRBD1 (6 bases). Germline V CDR1 and CDR2: SNHLY, FYNNEI. The CDR3 is made up of 15 amino acids. The ends were cut back, 3 bases at V and 9 bases at J, with 18 bases in the middle. The CDR3 bases are TGTGCCAGCAGTGAGACAGGTCCGACGGTAAGGCCCCAGCATTTT. Protein product: CASSETGPTVRPQHF.

The chain couples TRBV6-4 to TRBJ2-1; 9 bases line up with TRBD2. Germline CDR1 reads MRHNA; CDR2 reads SNTAGT. Trimming cost V 5 bases and J 3 bases; bases outside gene matches: 8. CDR3 length: 16 residues. Here the CDR3 DNA reads TGTGCCAGCAGTCCGTTTAGCGGGAGCGGCTACAATGAGCAGTTCTTC. Its protein is CASSPFSGSGYNEQFF.

V and J are TRBV28 and TRBJ1-2, with D hard to call. V was clipped by 6 bases and J by 5 bases, with 19 bases between them. The V gene's germline CDR1 is MDHEN and CDR2 SYDVKM. This CDR3 has 15 residues. The CDR3 region is CASSPWSPRSYGYTF. CDR3 nucleotide sequence: TGTGCCAGCAGCCCTTGGTCCCCGAGGAGTTATGGCTACACCTTC.

This clone was seen a handful of times. The V and J genes are TRBV5-1 and TRBJ2-7; possibly TRBD1 for D (6 bases). This CDR3 has 11 residues. V lost 6 bases, J lost 3 bases, and 7 bases lay in between. In germline, CDR1 is SGHRS, CDR2 YFSETQ. The CDR3 reads CASKGVYEQYF. CDR3 in DNA: TGCGCCAGCAAGGGGGTCTACGAGCAGTACTTC.

This chain uses TRBV29-1 with TRBJ2-2; D unresolved. Germline CDR1 and CDR2: SQVTM and ANQGSEA. V was trimmed by 6 bases and J by 0 bases, leaving 11 bases between them. The CDR3 loop spans 14 amino acids. CDR3 sequence: CSVSGSTNTGELFF. The CDR3 region has the DNA TGCAGCGTGTCCGGGTCGACGAACACCGGGGAGCTGTTTTTT.

The chain is built from TRBV28 and TRBJ1-1; 7 bases line up with TRBD1. After removal of 6 bases from V and 8 bases from J, the junction contained 6 bases not matched to a gene. Germline CDR1 MDHEN, CDR2 SYDVKM. The CDR3 has 12 residues. DNA of the CDR3: TGTGCCAGCAGCCCTGACAGGGTAGAAGCTTTCTTT. Encoded protein: CASSPDRVEAFF.

The chain carries TRBV11-2 and TRBJ2-5, with TRBD1 as a possible D gene (5 bases). Germline CDR1 is SGHAT and CDR2 is FQNNGV. This CDR3 has 14 residues. Trimming shortened V by 6 bases and J by 1 base, and 12 bases separated the two germline ends. CDR3 sequence: CASRIPGAQETQYF. CDR3 sequence (DNA): TGTGCCAGCAGGATCCCTGGGGCCCAAGAGACCCAGTACTTC.

The V call is TRBV19, the J call TRBJ2-3; D gene unclear. Trimming pared 6 bases from V and 4 bases from J, leaving 8 bases between. This CDR3 spans 12 amino acids. Germline assignment: CDR1 LNHDA and CDR2 SQIVND (reference sequence). CDR3 in DNA: TGTGCCAGTAGCTCTCCCTCAGATACGCAGTATTTT. It codes for CASSSPSDTQYF. Complete variable domain (other parts from reference TRBV19 and TRBJ2-3): DGGITQSPKYLFRKEGQNVTLSCEQNLNHDAMYWYRQDPGQGLRLIYYSQIVNDFQKGDIAEGYSVSREKKESFPLTVTSAQKNPTAFYLCASSSPSDTQYFGPGTRLTVL.

The chain is built from TRBV7-7 and TRBJ2-5; the D gene is possibly TRBD1 (5 bases). Germline V gives CDR1 SSHAT, CDR2 FNYEAQ (reference sequence). Between the trimmed V and J ends, which lost 5 bases and 2 bases, there was a span of 9 bases. The CDR3 is made up of 13 amino acids. CDR3 amino acids: CASSRTLQETQYF. CDR3 coding DNA: TGTGCCAGCAGCCGGACACTGCAAGAGACCCAGTACTTC.

This clone was counted only a few times. The chain joins TRBV2 to TRBJ2-5; TRBD2 is a possible D gene (5 bases). V was cut by 4 bases and J by 5 bases, with 17 bases left in between. CDR3 length: 15 amino acids. CDR1 is SNHLY, CDR2 FYNNEI, per germline. Here the CDR3 reads CASSVRGNSEETQYF. The DNA for the CDR3 is TGTGCCAGCAGTGTTCGAGGGAATTCGGAGGAGACCCAGTACTTC.

The J gene is TRBJ1-4, the V gene TRBV7-9; weak D call: TRBD1 (6 bases). Germline CDR1 SEHNR, CDR2 FQNEAQ (reference sequence). With 4 bases removed from V and 2 bases from J, the gap between germline ends came to 8 bases. The length of the CDR3 is 14 residues. The CDR3 nucleotides read TGTGCCAGCAGCTCCCAGGGGACTAATGAAAAACTGTTTTTT. Translating gives CASSSQGTNEKLFF. Looking up the rest from reference TRBV7-9 and TRBJ1-4 gives the full variable domain: DTGVSQNPRHKITKRGQNVTFRCDPISEHNRLYWYRQTLGQGPEFLTYFQNEAQLEKSRLLSDRFSAERPKGSFSTLEIQRTEQGDSAMYLCASSSQGTNEKLFFGSGTQLSVL.

This clone has more than one count but fewer than ten. The chain has TRBV15 and TRBJ2-1; unclear D gene. The CDR3 runs to 12 residues. With 0 bases removed from V and 8 bases from J, the gap between germline ends came to 5 bases. Germline CDR1 LNHNV, CDR2 YYDKDF (reference sequence). Written as DNA, the CDR3 is TGTGCCACCAGCAGAGAAGGAGATGAGCAGTTCTTC. Amino acids: CATSREGDEQFF.

In its sample, this clone was seen a few times. The chain links TRBV11-1 to TRBJ1-2; D is ambiguous. Looked up from germline, CDR1 is SGHAT and CDR2 is FQDESV (reference sequence). The CDR3 totals 14 residues. V was pared by 2 bases and J by 3 bases, with 10 bases between. CDR3 in DNA: TGTGCCAGCAGCTTATCCGACACTTACTATGGCTACACCTTC. This translates into CASSLSDTYYGYTF.

The chain joins TRBV6-5 to TRBJ1-2; D is unresolved. With 6 bases removed from V and 8 bases from J, the gap between germline ends came to 16 bases. Per germline, CDR1 MNHEY and CDR2 SVGAGI. The CDR3 is 13 amino acids. The CDR3: CASSPELGRGYTF. The CDR3 DNA reads TGTGCCAGCAGCCCCGAACTAGGGCGAGGCTACACCTTC.

The rearrangement uses TRBV5-4 and TRBJ1-1; TRBD1 is a possible D gene (5 bases). This CDR3 has 14 amino acids. Germline lookup yields CDR1 SGHNT and CDR2 YYREEE (reference sequence). V was pared by 7 bases and J by 4 bases, with 17 bases between. The CDR3: CASPSGWGGTEAFF. The DNA for the CDR3 is TGTGCCAGCCCTAGCGGTTGGGGCGGCACTGAAGCTTTCTTT.

CDR3 sequence: CASSSAGGGWNIQYF. The DNA of the CDR3 is TGTGCCAGCAGTTCCGCAGGGGGCGGATGGAACATTCAGTACTTC. The chain combines TRBV28 with TRBJ2-4; 8 bases line up with TRBD1. J lost 7 bases, V lost 4 bases, and 9 bases had no gene match. Germline CDR1 is MDHEN and CDR2 is SYDVKM. This CDR3 has 15 amino acids.

Only a few counts were recorded for this clone. This chain connects TRBV4-1 to TRBJ2-5; TRBD1 matches at 8 bases. Germline CDR1 is MGHRA and CDR2 is YSYEKL. The CDR3 totals 19 residues. Losses at the gene ends were 2 bases for V and 5 bases for J; bases not matched to a gene: 19. CDR3: CASSQLWISGTGQEETQYF. The DNA for the CDR3 is TGCGCCAGCAGCCAATTGTGGATTTCTGGGACAGGCCAAGAGGAGACCCAGTACTTC.

The chain joins TRBV5-7 to TRBJ1-5, with a tentative D call TRBD1 (5 bases). TRBV5-7 counts as an open reading frame of uncertain function. There are 15 residues in the CDR3. Trimming took off 2 bases at V and 8 bases at J, with 17 bases between the two ends. The CDR3 loop is CASSLVGQGNKPQHF. The CDR3 DNA reads as TGTGCCAGCAGCTTAGTCGGGCAGGGAAACAAGCCCCAGCATTTT.